Below are 25 T cell receptor beta chains sequenced from a single sample in a study of patients and donors after allogeneic stem cell transplantation. TCRdb re-called the RT-PCR reads through MiXCR, storing one row per CDR3 protein. The data contain about 72,000 distinct CDR3 sequences, around 27% of them singletons. The sequencing input was blood, either unsorted or a sorted T cell fraction (not recorded which). The receptors originated from a human donor who was either an allogeneic HSCT recipient or a stem cell or donor lymphocyte infusion donor (not recorded which). It is not recorded whose cells these are; they may come from a transplant donor.

The gene calls are TRBV15 and TRBJ2-5; 9 bases match TRBD1. V dropped 3 bases and J dropped 3; count of bases not matched to a gene: 8. The CDR3 sequence is 16 residues long. Germline assignment: CDR1 LNHNV and CDR2 YYDKDF (reference sequence). Written as DNA, the CDR3 is TGTGCCACCAGCAGCGGCCTCCGGGACAGGGAAGAGACCCAGTACTTC. Amino acid sequence: CATSSGLRDREETQYF. Based on the CDR3 plus reference TRBV15 and TRBJ2-5, the full variable domain is DAMVIQNPRYQVTQFGKPVTLSCSQTLNHNVMYWYQQKSSQAPKLLFHYYDKDFNNEADTPDNFQSRRPNTSFCFLDIRSPGLGDTAMYLCATSSGLRDREETQYFGPGTRLLVL.

The rearrangement uses TRBV10-3 and TRBJ2-7, with a possible D match to TRBD2 (6 bases). Germline loops: CDR1 ENHRY, CDR2 SYGVKD. This CDR3 comprises 14 residues. Trimming cost V 3 bases and J 4 bases, with 13 bases left between them. CDR3 in amino acids: CAISDLGSTYEQYF. The CDR3 DNA reads as TGTGCCATCAGTGACCTCGGGAGTACTTACGAGCAGTACTTC.

This clonotype was seen many times. The chain joins TRBV19 to TRBJ1-1; D remains unclear. Germline CDR1 reads LNHDA; CDR2 reads SQIVND (reference sequence). The CDR3 is made up of 13 amino acids. V lost 2 bases to trimming and J lost 1 base, with 5 bases between them. The CDR3 nucleotides read TGTGCCAGTAGTATAAACCCGAACACTGAAGCTTTCTTT. Encoded protein: CASSINPNTEAFF.

This clonotype came up a few times. V is TRBV11-2 and J is TRBJ1-4; no reliable D call. CDR3 length: 16 residues. V was trimmed by 5 bases and J by 4 bases, leaving 17 bases between them. The germline V gene encodes CDR1 SGHAT and CDR2 FQNNGV. The CDR3 bases are TGTGCCAGCAGCCTTACGCCGTCCTTGAATAATGAAAAACTGTTTTTT. This codes for CASSLTPSLNNEKLFF.

This clonotype has just a few counts. The V and J genes are TRBV2 and TRBJ2-5; TRBD1 is a possible D gene (6 bases). The length of the CDR3 is 14 residues. V was pared by 6 bases and J by 5 bases, with 16 bases between. CDR1 SNHLY and CDR2 FYNNEI come from the germline V gene. CDR3: CASRNDRTDETQYF. In DNA, the CDR3 is TGTGCCAGCAGGAATGACAGGACAGATGAGACCCAGTACTTC.

This clonotype was found a few times. The V call is TRBV9, the J call TRBJ2-4; D uncertain. The ends were cut back, 4 bases at V and 6 bases at J, with 8 bases in the middle. The CDR3 runs 12 residues. The germline gives CDR1 SGDLS, CDR2 YYNGEE. The CDR3 is CASSPQGNIQYF. CDR3 in DNA: TGTGCCAGCAGCCCCCAAGGAAACATTCAGTACTTC.

This clonotype was detected ten times or more. The chain is built from TRBV20-1 and TRBJ1-2, with D possibly being TRBD1 (6 bases). The V and J ends lost 1 base and 2 bases respectively, with 11 bases between them. The CDR3 has 14 amino acids. CDR1 is DFQATT and CDR2 is SNEGSKA in the germline V gene (reference sequence). For the CDR3, the DNA is TGCAGTGCTAGAGTGGGCAGGGGAAACTATGGCTACACCTTC. This codes for CSARVGRGNYGYTF.

This clonotype has only a few counts. The chain links TRBV5-1 to TRBJ2-2; 7 bases line up with TRBD1. The CDR3 extends over 17 amino acids. Germline CDR1 reads SGHRS; CDR2 reads YFSETQ. J was trimmed by 4 bases and V by 7 bases; bases with no gene match: 16. The CDR3 loop reads CASLPTRRDSFTGELFF. The CDR3 DNA reads TGCGCCAGCCTCCCTACCCGCCGGGACAGTTTCACCGGGGAGCTGTTTTTT.

The rearrangement links TRBV7-9 to TRBJ2-3; 9 bases line up with TRBD1. J lost 4 bases, V lost 4 bases, and 6 bases had no gene match. The CDR3 has 15 amino acids. Germline V gene data show CDR1 as SEHNR and CDR2 as FQNEAQ (reference sequence). The CDR3 DNA is TGTGCCAGCAGCTCGGGGGACAGGGACGCAGATACGCAGTATTTT. Protein sequence: CASSSGDRDADTQYF.

The sample holds a few counts of this clonotype. The chain is built from TRBV5-1 and TRBJ2-2; D is possibly TRBD1 (6 bases). V was cut by 0 bases and J by 3 bases, with 15 bases left in between. CDR3 length: 17 amino acids. Germline CDR1 SGHRS, CDR2 YFSETQ. In DNA, the CDR3 is TGCGCCAGCAGCTTGGTTCCTGCACAGGGTGACACCGGGGAGCTGTTTTTT. Amino acids: CASSLVPAQGDTGELFF.

This sequence joins TRBV7-2 and TRBJ2-3; D might be TRBD1 (5 bases). Germline V CDR1 and CDR2: SGHTA, FQGNSA. V was shortened by 4 bases and J by 4 bases, with 21 bases between the two germline ends. This CDR3 comprises 17 residues. For the CDR3, the DNA is TGTGCCAGCAGCTCCCTAGTTGCCCGGACATCCCCAGATACGCAGTATTTT. Its protein product is CASSSLVARTSPDTQYF.

The gene calls are TRBV12-3 or TRBV12-4 and TRBJ2-7; D gene ambiguous. CDR3 size: 14 residues. V gave up 7 bases and J gave up 9 bases, with 22 bases separating them. The CDR3: CASTLDLPVLWQYF. CDR3 nucleotides: TGTGCCAGCACTCTTGACTTGCCTGTCTTGTGGCAGTACTTC.

This chain joins TRBV12-3 or TRBV12-4 and TRBJ1-1; unclear D gene. This CDR3 is 12 amino acids long. Trimming took off 5 bases at V and 4 bases at J, with 8 bases between the two ends. The DNA for the CDR3 is TGTGCCAGCAGTCTCGCCGTCACTGAAGCTTTCTTT. The encoded protein is CASSLAVTEAFF.

This clonotype has a handful of counts. The chain uses TRBV29-1 and TRBJ1-3, with D unresolved. Per the germline V gene, CDR1 is SQVTM and CDR2 is ANQGSEA. Trimming shortened V by 4 bases and J by 0 bases, and 7 bases separated the two germline ends. This CDR3 is built from 13 residues. The CDR3 loop is CSVAEVSGNTIYF. CDR3 DNA: TGCAGCGTTGCGGAGGTCTCTGGAAACACCATATATTTT.

This clonotype occurred a few times. The chain employs TRBV5-1 and TRBJ2-7; 7 nucleotides match TRBD1. V shed 5 bases and J 0 bases; nucleotides not matched to a gene: 5. Germline V gene sequence: CDR1 SGHRS, CDR2 YFSETQ. The CDR3 totals 14 residues. CDR3 sequence reads: CASRDRYLSYEQYF. CDR3 nucleotides: TGCGCCAGCAGGGACAGGTATCTCTCCTACGAGCAGTACTTC.

This clonotype was counted between two and nine times. The chain has TRBV12-3 or TRBV12-4 and TRBJ2-3; tentatively, D is TRBD1 or TRBD2 (5 bases each). The CDR3 has 14 residues. The V gene lost 5 bases and the J gene lost 1 base, with 10 bases spanning the gap. The CDR3 reads CASSKTGRTDTQYF. As DNA, the CDR3 is TGTGCCAGCAGTAAAACGGGGCGCACAGATACGCAGTATTTT.

This clonotype was seen a few times. The rearrangement uses TRBV3-1 and TRBJ2-3; 13 bases are a match to TRBD2. CDR3 size: 16 residues. Germline V gene lookup returns CDR1 LGHDT and CDR2 YNNKEL (reference sequence). Losses at the gene ends were 7 bases for V and 2 bases for J; bases not matched to a gene: 6. CDR3 sequence: CASTPLAGGATDTQYF. The CDR3 nucleotides are TGTGCCAGCACCCCACTAGCGGGAGGGGCCACAGATACGCAGTATTTT.

This clonotype was counted between two and nine times. The chain uses TRBV6-2 or TRBV6-3 and TRBJ2-2, with 10 bases matching TRBD2. The germline V gene has CDR1 MNHEY and CDR2 SVGEGT. Germline trimming cut 6 bases from V and 6 bases from J; bases unmatched to any gene: 7. This CDR3 has 15 amino acids. The CDR3 reads CASRLGTSEAGELFF. CDR3 DNA sequence: TGTGCCAGCAGGCTCGGGACTAGCGAGGCCGGGGAGCTGTTTTTT.

This clonotype was observed a few times. The chain is built from TRBV12-3 or TRBV12-4 and TRBJ2-3; no clear D gene. V lost 5 bases to trimming and J lost 2 bases, with 14 bases between them. The CDR3 totals 15 residues. In DNA, the CDR3 is TGTGCCAGCAGTCTCTACAGAAAAGACACAGATACGCAGTATTTT. Protein: CASSLYRKDTDTQYF.

This clonotype was observed at least ten times. The chain recombines TRBV7-9 with TRBJ1-2, with TRBD1 matching over 9 bases. Germline V CDR1 and CDR2: SEHNR, FQNEAQ (reference sequence). Trimming at V came to 6 bases and at J to 4 bases, leaving 6 bases not matched to a gene. This CDR3 comprises 14 residues. The CDR3 DNA follows: TGTGCCAGCAGATCTGGGACAGGGCGCTATGGCTACACCTTC. It codes for CASRSGTGRYGYTF. Combining the CDR3 with reference TRBV7-9 and TRBJ1-2 gives the whole variable domain DTGVSQNPRHKITKRGQNVTFRCDPISEHNRLYWYRQTLGQGPEFLTYFQNEAQLEKSRLLSDRFSAERPKGSFSTLEIQRTEQGDSAMYLCASRSGTGRYGYTFGSGTRLTVV.

This rearrangement joins TRBV7-9 to TRBJ1-4; D not certain. V lost 4 bases and J lost 6, with 12 bases in between. This CDR3 has 14 amino acids. The germline V gene has CDR1 SEHNR and CDR2 FQNEAQ (reference sequence). For the CDR3, the DNA is TGTGCCAGCAGCTCAGGTCTTGAGGATGAAAAACTGTTTTTT. Translation gives CASSSGLEDEKLFF.

The chain links TRBV5-6 to TRBJ2-3; no reliable D call. This CDR3 comprises 12 residues. Looked up from germline, CDR1 is SGHDT and CDR2 is YYEEEE. The V end lost 0 bases, the J end lost 5 bases, and 4 bases lay between the germline ends. Written as DNA, the CDR3 is TGTGCCAGCAGCTTGGTGGAAGATACGCAGTATTTT. Its protein product is CASSLVEDTQYF.

This clonotype was seen at least ten times. The chain is built from TRBV4-1 and TRBJ1-1, with TRBD1 matching over 7 bases. V gave up 1 base and J gave up 4 bases; unmatched junction bases: 3. The CDR3 totals 14 residues. Per the germline V gene, CDR1 is MGHRA and CDR2 is YSYEKL. As DNA, the CDR3 is TGCGCCAGCAGCCAAGGCGACAGGGTCACTGAAGCTTTCTTT. Protein: CASSQGDRVTEAFF.

This chain joins TRBV20-1 and TRBJ2-7; D is tentatively TRBD1 or TRBD2 (5 bases each). The CDR3 consists of 15 residues. Looked up from germline, CDR1 is DFQATT and CDR2 is SNEGSKA (reference sequence). V was clipped by 3 bases and J by 1 base, with 16 bases between them. CDR3 sequence: CSASQGVMRSYEQYF. The CDR3 coding sequence is TGCAGTGCTAGCCAGGGAGTTATGAGGTCCTACGAGCAGTACTTC.

In nucleotides, the CDR3 is TGTGCCAGCAGCTGGGACAGCTACGAGCAGTACTTC. Amino acids: CASSWDSYEQYF. The chain carries TRBV7-9 and TRBJ2-7; 7 positions agree with TRBD1. Germline V CDR1 and CDR2: SEHNR, FQNEAQ (reference sequence). This CDR3 has 12 amino acids. Germline trimming cut 4 bases from V and 3 bases from J; bases unmatched to any gene: 0.